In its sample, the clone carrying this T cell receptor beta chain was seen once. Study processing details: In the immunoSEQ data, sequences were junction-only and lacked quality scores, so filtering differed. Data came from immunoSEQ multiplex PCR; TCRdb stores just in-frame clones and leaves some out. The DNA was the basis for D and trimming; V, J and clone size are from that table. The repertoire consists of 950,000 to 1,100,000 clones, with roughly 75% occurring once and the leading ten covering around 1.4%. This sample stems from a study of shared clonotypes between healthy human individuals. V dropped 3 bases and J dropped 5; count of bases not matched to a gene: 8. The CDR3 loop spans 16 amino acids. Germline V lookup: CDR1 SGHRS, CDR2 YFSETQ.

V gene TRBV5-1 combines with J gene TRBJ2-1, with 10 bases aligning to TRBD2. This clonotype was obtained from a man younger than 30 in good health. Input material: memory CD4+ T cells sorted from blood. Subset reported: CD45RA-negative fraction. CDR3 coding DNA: TGCGCCAGCAGCTGGAGGCCTAGCGGGGGTCACAATGAGCAGTTCTTC. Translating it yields CASSWRPSGGHNEQFF.